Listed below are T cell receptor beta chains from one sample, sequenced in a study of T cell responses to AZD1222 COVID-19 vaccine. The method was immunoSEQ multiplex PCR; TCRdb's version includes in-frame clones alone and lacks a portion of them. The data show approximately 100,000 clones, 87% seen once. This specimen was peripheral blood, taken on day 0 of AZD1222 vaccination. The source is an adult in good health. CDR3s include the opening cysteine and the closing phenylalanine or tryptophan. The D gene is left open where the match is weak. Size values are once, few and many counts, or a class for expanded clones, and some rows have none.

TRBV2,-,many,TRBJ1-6,TGTGCCAGCAGTTCCACAGGGAACGATTCACCCCTCCACTTT,CASSSTGNDSPLHF
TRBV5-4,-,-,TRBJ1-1,TGTGCCAGCAGCTACGTTCAGGGGAACACTGAAGCTTTCTTT,CASSYVQGNTEAFF
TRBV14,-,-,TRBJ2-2,TGTGCCAGCAGCCAAAGGACAGCCAGGGGCACCGGGGAGCTGTTTTTT,CASSQRTARGTGELFF
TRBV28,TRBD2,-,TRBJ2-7,TGTGCCAGCACGGAGCGGGGGTCCTACGAGCAGTACTTC,CASTERGSYEQYF
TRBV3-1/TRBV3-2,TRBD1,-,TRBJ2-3,TGTGCCAGCAGCCAAAGACAGGGGACGCAGTATTTT,CASSQRQGTQYF
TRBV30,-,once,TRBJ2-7,TGTGCCTGGAGTGGGCAGGGACGGATACACGAGCAGTACTTC,CAWSGQGRIHEQYF
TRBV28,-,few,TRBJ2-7,TGTGCCAGCAGGCGGGACTTCCAGAGCTCCTACGAGCAGTACTTC,CASRRDFQSSYEQYF
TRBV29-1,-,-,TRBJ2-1,TGCAGCGTTCGAACAGGGAATGAGCAGTTCTTC,CSVRTGNEQFF
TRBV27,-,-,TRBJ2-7,TGTGCCACCTCCGGGGGGCCGGAAGCGTACTACGAGCAGTACTTC,CATSGGPEAYYEQYF
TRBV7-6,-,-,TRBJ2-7,TGTGCCAGCAGCTTAACCGGGGCCAAATCGGCCGAGCAGTACTTC,CASSLTGAKSAEQYF
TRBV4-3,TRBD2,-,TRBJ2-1,TGCGCCAGCAGCCAAGCGGCGGGAGTCTACAATGAGCAGTTCTTC,CASSQAAGVYNEQFF
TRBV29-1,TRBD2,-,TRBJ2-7,TGCAGCGCAGCCGGGACTAGCGGGGCCGACTACGAGCAGTACTTC,CSAAGTSGADYEQYF
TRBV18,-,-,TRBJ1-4,TGTGCCAGCTCCCCTAAAGGGGTTCATAATGAAAAACTGTTTTTT,CASSPKGVHNEKLFF
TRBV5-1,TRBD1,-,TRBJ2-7,TGCGCCAGCAGCCAGGACAGGGGAAGCTACGAGCAGTACTTC,CASSQDRGSYEQYF
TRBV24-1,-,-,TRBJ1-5,TGTGCCACCAGTGATTTCCCCGGGCAGCCCCAGCATTTT,CATSDFPGQPQHF
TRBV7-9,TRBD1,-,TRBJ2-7,TGTGCCAGCAGCCCATTGCTAGGGGGCTTCAACGAGCAGTACTTC,CASSPLLGGFNEQYF
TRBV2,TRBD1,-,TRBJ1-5,TGTGCCAGCAGGGGACAGGGGAGGCAGCCCCAGCATTTT,CASRGQGRQPQHF
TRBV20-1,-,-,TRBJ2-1,TGCAGTGCTAGTCTCCGTGGGAGGGAGCAGTTCTTC,CSASLRGREQFF
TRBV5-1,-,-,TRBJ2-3,TGCGCCAGCAACAGACAAGGACTATTCACAGATACGCAGTATTTT,CASNRQGLFTDTQYF
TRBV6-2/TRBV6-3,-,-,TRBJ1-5,TGTGCCAGCAGTACAACGCAGGGAAATCATCAGCCCCAGCATTTT,CASSTTQGNHQPQHF
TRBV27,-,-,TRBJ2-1,TGTGCCAGCAGTTTAATAGGGCAAGGCAATGAGCAGTTCTTC,CASSLIGQGNEQFF
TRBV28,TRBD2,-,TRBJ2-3,TGTGCCAGCAGTTCCAGCGGGAGGAAGGGTGCAGATACGCAGTATTTT,CASSSSGRKGADTQYF
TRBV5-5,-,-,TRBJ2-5,TGTGCCAGCAGCTTGGAGCCAGCGTACCAAGAGACCCAGTACTTC,CASSLEPAYQETQYF
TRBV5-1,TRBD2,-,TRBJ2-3,TGCGCCAGCAGCTCCTCACTAGCGGGAGGTACAGATACGCAGTATTTT,CASSSSLAGGTDTQYF